The 10 T cell receptor beta chains below all came from one sample that was sequenced in a study of cytomegalovirus exposure and HLA in healthy donors. Primers for the PCR totalled 60 Vbeta and 13 Jbeta. Only in-frame clones appear in the TCRdb table, and some are missing; sequencing was by immunoSEQ multiplex PCR. This sample has approximately 150,000 clones, with more than 60% found just once. Sequencing input: PBMCs. These TCRs come from a woman in her twenties or thirties in good health and CMV-seropositive.

The V gene is TRBV5-1, the J gene TRBJ2-7; 7 nucleotides match TRBD1. The CDR3 has 15 amino acids. V shed 4 bases and J 2 bases; nucleotides not matched to a gene: 9. CDR1 and CDR2 (germline): SGHRS, YFSETQ. This CDR3 reads CASSRDRAPAYEQYF. CDR3 nucleotides: TGCGCCAGCAGCCGTGACAGGGCGCCAGCCTACGAGCAGTACTTC. Complete variable domain (other parts from reference TRBV5-1 and TRBJ2-7): KAGVTQTPRYLIKTRGQQVTLSCSPISGHRSVSWYQQTPGQGLQFLFEYFSETQRNKGNFPGRFSGRQFSNSRSEMNVSTLELGDSALYLCASSRDRAPAYEQYFGPGTRLTVT.

This clone was detected once. V is TRBV10-2 and J is TRBJ1-4; 7 nucleotides line up with TRBD1. Germline CDR1 is WSHSY and CDR2 is SAAADI. This CDR3 region has 13 residues. J was trimmed by 7 bases and V by 6 bases; bases with no gene match: 5. The DNA for the CDR3 is TGCGCCAGCAGGGGGACAGTTCCTGAAAAACTGTTTTTT. This sequence encodes CASRGTVPEKLFF.

V gene TRBV2 combines with J gene TRBJ1-5; D possibly corresponds to TRBD1 (5 bases). Germline V gene sequence: CDR1 SNHLY, CDR2 FYNNEI. The CDR3 covers 13 residues. The germline V and J ends were trimmed by 8 bases and 2 bases, with 10 bases remaining between them. This CDR3 reads CASQGSGNQPQHF. The CDR3 nucleotides read TGTGCCAGCCAGGGTAGTGGCAATCAGCCCCAGCATTTT.

Concerning this clone: Other DNA variants within this sample encode the same CDR3. The V and J genes are TRBV6-5 and TRBJ2-7, with 8 bases lining up with TRBD1. With V trimmed by 4 bases and J by 4 bases, 9 bases remained unmatched. Germline loops: CDR1 MNHEY, CDR2 SVGAGI. The CDR3 contains 15 residues. The chain's CDR3 is CASSSPGQGRYEQYF. For the CDR3, the DNA is TGTGCCAGCAGTTCTCCCGGACAGGGTCGTTACGAGCAGTACTTC.

The chain recombines TRBV30 with TRBJ2-7, with a weak D call TRBD2 (5 bases). Germline CDR1 reads GTSNPN; CDR2 reads SVGIG (reference sequence). The ends were cut back, 1 base at V and 2 bases at J, with 15 bases in the middle. The CDR3 runs 15 residues. The CDR3 region has the DNA TGTGCCTGGAGTGAGTTAGCGATTCCACCCTACGAGCAGTACTTC. It yields the protein CAWSELAIPPYEQYF.

The table lists this clone with a few counts. The rearrangement uses TRBV19 and TRBJ2-7; 8 bases are shared with TRBD1. Germline trimming cut 5 bases from V and 6 bases from J; bases unmatched to any gene: 9. Germline-derived CDR1 and CDR2 are LNHDA and SQIVND (reference sequence). CDR3 size: 14 residues. The CDR3 nucleotides read TGTGCCAGTAGTCTCGGACAGGGAGTCAGCGAGCAGTACTTC. Protein sequence: CASSLGQGVSEQYF.

This rearrangement joins TRBV11-3 to TRBJ1-5; D not resolved. V was shortened by 0 bases and J by 4 bases, with 7 bases between the two germline ends. The germline V gene has CDR1 SGHNT and CDR2 YENEEA. The CDR3 consists of 14 residues. CDR3 in DNA: TGTGCCAGCAGCTTAGATGGCCAGAATCAGCCCCAGCATTTT. Its protein product is CASSLDGQNQPQHF. Full variable domain (remainder filled in from reference TRBV11-3 and TRBJ1-5): EAGVVQSPRYKIIEKKQPVAFWCNPISGHNTLYWYLQNLGQGPELLIRYENEEAVDDSQLPKDRFSAERLKGVDSTLKIQPAELGDSAVYLCASSLDGQNQPQHFGDGTRLSIL.

The chain has TRBV18 and TRBJ1-4; D uncertain. V gave up 2 bases and J gave up 0 bases, with 10 bases separating them. The CDR3 spans 16 residues. Germline-derived CDR1 and CDR2 are KGHSH and LQKENI. The DNA of the CDR3 is TGTGCCAGCTCACCAAACGATCCGGCAACTAATGAAAAACTGTTTTTT. Protein sequence: CASSPNDPATNEKLFF. The whole variable domain, remainder taken from reference TRBV18 and TRBJ1-4, is NAGVMQNPRHLVRRRGQEARLRCSPMKGHSHVYWYRQLPEEGLKFMVYLQKENIIDESGMPKERFSAEFPKEGPSILRIQQVVRGDSAAYFCASSPNDPATNEKLFFGSGTQLSVL.

On this clone: Different DNA sequences within this sample yield the same CDR3. The rearrangement joins TRBV5-1 to TRBJ2-3, with TRBD1 matching 7 bases. J gave up 1 base and V 4 bases, and 3 bases lay outside the gene matches. The CDR3 is made up of 14 amino acids. In germline, CDR1 is SGHRS, CDR2 YFSETQ. In DNA form, the CDR3 reads TGCGCCAGCAGCCCTGGACAGGGCACAGATACGCAGTATTTT. Its translation: CASSPGQGTDTQYF.

The J gene is TRBJ1-1, the V gene TRBV2; TRBD1 matches 7 bases. The CDR3 sequence is 13 residues long. Germline V lookup: CDR1 SNHLY, CDR2 FYNNEI. V lost 7 bases and J lost 3; bases outside the gene matches: 5. CDR3 amino acids: CASIADRDTEAFF. CDR3 nucleotide sequence: TGTGCCAGCATTGCAGACAGGGACACTGAAGCTTTCTTT.